Shown below are 9 T cell receptor beta chains from a single sample sequenced in a study of blood T cell repertoires in COVID-19 (dated by TCRdb to about 2020). The library was made by the immunoSEQ multiplex PCR assay. This immuneACCESS table, as held by TCRdb, lists in-frame sequences with V and J called but not all clones. Of the missing ones, under half trace to an unresolved V gene in checked studies; the others have no known cause. This sample is represented by roughly 100,000 clones; less than 80% of them were singletons. 20% to 25% of the sample comes from the top ten. The sample consisted of peripheral blood. These receptors originate from a man aged 65-85 years with active or convalescent COVID-19.

V usage is TRBV7-2 and J usage is TRBJ1-2, with D possibly being TRBD1 (5 bases). The CDR3 runs to 12 residues. V was trimmed by 5 bases and J by 3 bases, leaving 7 bases between them. Germline-derived CDR1 and CDR2 are SGHTA and FQGNSA. CDR3 residues: CASSQGDYGYTF. CDR3 DNA sequence: TGTGCCAGCAGCCAAGGGGACTATGGCTACACCTTC.

This clone showed up just a few times. This rearrangement joins TRBV7-6 to TRBJ1-2; 8 bases align to TRBD1. Germline-derived CDR1 and CDR2 are SGHVS and FNYEAQ. The CDR3 loop spans 17 amino acids. The junction had 12 bases not matched to a gene; V was cut back by 5 bases and J by 1 base. The CDR3 reads CASSPRAGGLINYGYTF. In DNA form, the CDR3 reads TGTGCCAGCAGCCCTAGGGCAGGGGGCCTTATTAACTATGGCTACACCTTC.

This chain uses TRBV19 with TRBJ1-1; 7 positions agree with TRBD1. Trimming removed 10 bases from V and 0 bases from J; junction bases left unmatched: 5. The CDR3 sequence is 13 residues long. Germline V gives CDR1 LNHDA, CDR2 SQIVND (reference sequence). CDR3 in DNA: TGTGCCACCCGACAGGGAATGAACACTGAAGCTTTCTTT. Translation: CATRQGMNTEAFF.

The chain carries TRBV2 and TRBJ1-5, with D unclear. V gave up 5 bases and J gave up 4 bases, with 9 bases separating them. This CDR3 is built from 13 residues. The germline V gene has CDR1 SNHLY and CDR2 FYNNEI. CDR3 loop: CASSPRENQPQHF. For the CDR3, the DNA is TGTGCCAGCAGTCCACGGGAAAATCAGCCCCAGCATTTT.

The V and J genes are TRBV3-1 (or the pseudogene TRBV3-2) and TRBJ1-1; perhaps TRBD1 as D (5 bases). Trimming removed 2 bases at V and 4 bases at J, with 11 bases between. The CDR3 is 14 amino acids. Germline assignment: CDR1 LGHDT and CDR2 YNNKEL (reference sequence). The CDR3 reads CASSQLGGGTEAFF. CDR3 bases: TGTGCCAGCAGCCAACTCGGGGGTGGCACTGAAGCTTTCTTT.

CDR3 nucleotide sequence: TGTGCCAGCAGTTTCCGTGCCCTAGGGGGTAACACTGAAGCTTTCTTT. The encoded protein is CASSFRALGGNTEAFF. The chain carries TRBV6-2 or TRBV6-3 and TRBJ1-1; the D gene is possibly TRBD1 (6 bases). Trimming removed 4 bases from V and 2 bases from J, with 17 bases in between. This CDR3 contains 16 residues. Germline CDR1 and CDR2: MNHEY and SVGEGT.

The DNA for the CDR3 is TGTGCCAGCAGCAAAGGGTCCCCAGGGGATACGCAGTATTTT. It translates to CASSKGSPGDTQYF. The rearrangement joins TRBV7-8 to TRBJ2-3, with a tentative D call TRBD1 (5 bases). Trimming cost V 5 bases and J 6 bases, with 15 bases left between them. The length of the CDR3 is 14 residues. The germline V gene encodes CDR1 SGHVS and CDR2 FQNEAQ.

This clone was detected many times. The rearrangement uses TRBV19 and TRBJ2-2; the match to TRBD2 covers 12 bases. Germline lookup yields CDR1 LNHDA and CDR2 SQIVND (reference sequence). CDR3 size: 15 residues. The ends lost 4 bases at V and 4 bases at J; junction bases unmatched: 1. CDR3 DNA: TGTGCCAGTAGTACTAGCGGGAGGGCCACCGGGGAGCTGTTTTTT. This translates into CASSTSGRATGELFF.

The chain joins TRBV15 to TRBJ1-6; D is possibly TRBD1 (6 bases). The CDR3 extends over 17 amino acids. The V gene lost 5 bases and the J gene lost 6 bases, with 20 bases spanning the gap. Germline CDR1 and CDR2: LNHNV and YYDKDF (reference sequence). CDR3 bases: TGTGCCACCAGCTCCCGCGGTGAGACAGGCCCTAATTCACCCCTCCACTTT. This gives the protein CATSSRGETGPNSPLHF. The full variable domain, its missing parts supplied by reference TRBV15 and TRBJ1-6, is DAMVIQNPRYQVTQFGKPVTLSCSQTLNHNVMYWYQQKSSQAPKLLFHYYDKDFNNEADTPDNFQSRRPNTSFCFLDIRSPGLGDTAMYLCATSSRGETGPNSPLHFGNGTRLTVT.